This T cell receptor beta chain was sequenced for a study of regulatory T cells in long-lasting Graves disease. According to the study, TCR beta libraries were built with iRepertoire HTBI primers and CDR3-region Arm-PCR. Each CDR3 protein gets one entry after TCRdb re-called the multiplex PCR reads with MiXCR. The sample carries about 420,000 distinct CDR3 sequences, around 15% recorded once. CDR3 length equals 12 residues. Per the germline V gene, CDR1 is SEHNR and CDR2 is FQNEAQ (reference sequence). V gave up 5 bases and J gave up 10 bases, with 12 bases separating them. This clonotype was seen many times. Time point of the sample: newly diagnosed GD, antithyroid drugs for less than 3 months. PBMC RNA was the source of the TCR library. The same data also went into a second study, on T cells in Graves' hyperthyroidism and ophthalmopathy. As reported in that work: HTBI primers were used for first-round RT-PCR of the TCR CDR3.

The V and J genes are TRBV7-9 and TRBJ2-1; D gene unclear. The origin of this receptor is a woman under 30 with Graves disease. The material sequenced was peripheral blood mononuclear cells (PBMCs), taken at new diagnosis, from a patient treated with antithyroid drugs. In DNA, the CDR3 is TGTGCCAGCAGCACCGACTTACCAGAGCAGTTCTTC. Translation: CASSTDLPEQFF.